This T cell receptor beta chain was identified in a study of cytomegalovirus exposure and HLA in healthy donors. Study-level results: Later analysis associated a missense DCLRE1C variant with TCR beta V- and J-gene trimming. Apparent HLA restriction characterized most CMV-associated TCR beta chains in a later analysis.

It was with 60 Vbeta and 13 Jbeta primers that the PCR ran. As handled by the study authors: In a later analysis, the count reached some 83 million unique TCR beta chains, with 10 million to 11 million shared. Method: immunoSEQ multiplex PCR; TCRdb's copy keeps in-frame clones and lacks some. That table furnishes V, J and clone size, whereas the DNA furnished D and trimming. The table shows more than 85,000 clones, with 76% occurring only once. This clone appeared a few times. The antigen is not known. The CDR3 has 14 amino acids. Trimming took off 5 bases at V and 4 bases at J, with 14 bases between the two ends. Germline assignment: CDR1 LNHDA and CDR2 SQIVND (reference sequence).

This TCR derives from a woman in her 50s in good health and CMV-seropositive. The chain combines TRBV19 with TRBJ1-1; possible D gene TRBD1, 6 bases. Sample: PBMCs. This chain's CDR3 is CASSRGAQGTEAFF. The CDR3 bases are TGTGCCAGTAGTCGGGGGGCGCAGGGCACTGAAGCTTTCTTT. Using reference TRBV19 and TRBJ1-1 for the parts outside the CDR3, the full variable domain is DGGITQSPKYLFRKEGQNVTLSCEQNLNHDAMYWYRQDPGQGLRLIYYSQIVNDFQKGDIAEGYSVSREKKESFPLTVTSAQKNPTAFYLCASSRGAQGTEAFFGQGTRLTVV.